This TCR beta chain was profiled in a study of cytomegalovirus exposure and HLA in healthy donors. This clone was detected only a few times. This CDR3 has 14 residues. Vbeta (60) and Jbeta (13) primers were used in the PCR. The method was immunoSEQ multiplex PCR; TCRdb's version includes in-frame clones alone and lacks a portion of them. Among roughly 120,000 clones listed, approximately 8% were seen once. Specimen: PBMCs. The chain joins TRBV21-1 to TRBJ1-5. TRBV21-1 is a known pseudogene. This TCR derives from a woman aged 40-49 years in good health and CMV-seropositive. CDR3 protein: CASSLGGGMQPQHF. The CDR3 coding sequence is TGTGCCAGCAGTCTAGGGGGAGGGATGCAGCCCCAGCATTTT.